This T cell receptor beta chain was found in a study of blood T cells in healthy people across ages. This clonotype was seen many times. PCR was performed a second time for roughly 7 to 12 cycles using a sample-barcoded 5' primer and a J-beta primer mix. TCRdb passed the 5' RACE reads through MiXCR, listing each CDR3 protein once. The profile shows around 800,000 distinct CDR3 sequences, about 26% of them singletons. V gave up 6 bases and J gave up 1 base, with 5 bases separating them. Looked up from germline, CDR1 is MDHEN and CDR2 is SYDVKM. The CDR3 runs to 12 residues. This sample also appeared in a second study, on T cells of mothers and their children.

The source of this sequence is a boy aged 5-17 years in good health. The rearrangement links TRBV28 to TRBJ2-3; D gene ambiguous. Sequenced material: blood. The CDR3 region has the DNA TGTGCCAGCAGCCAAGGCACAGATACGCAGTATTTT. This sequence encodes CASSQGTDTQYF.